The T cell receptor (beta chain) under discussion was sequenced for a study of T cell responses to AZD1222 COVID-19 vaccine (dated by TCRdb to about 2021). In the study overall: TCR sequencing was performed for 230 to 250 trial participants, of whom 200 to 220 were given two doses of AZD1222 and approximately 25 were given two doses of MenACWY control vaccine. Trial participants were enrolled by age into 18-55, 56-69 and 70-plus year subgroups, with around 150, 28 and 57 TCR-sequenced participants respectively.

The CDR3 regions of human TCRbeta chains were analyzed by immunosequencing. The study's own analysis went as follows. Repertoire TCRs were matched against a reference library of SARS-CoV-2-specific TCRs generated with the MIRA antigen-specificity platform. Breadth was defined as the fraction of unique TCRs that were SARS-CoV-2-associated. Depth was defined as the fraction of total T cells that were SARS-CoV-2-associated. Using the MIRA data, every spike-specific TCR was mapped to the spike region that the TCR reacted to and assigned to either a CD4 or a CD8 class. Log10-transformed breadth and depth values were compared by one-way ANOVA with Sidak's multiple comparisons tests. TCRdb obtained this table from immuneACCESS and retained in-frame rearrangements with V and J assigned. These tables miss some clones; where compared with another copy, unresolved V genes account for less than half of the shortfall, and the remainder is unexplained. The D gene and trimming were derived from the DNA, and the V and J assignments and clone size from that table. The sample's clone listing holds about 140,000 clones. Together, the top ten hold about 2.2% of the sample.

Of note for this clone: Its antigen target is currently unknown.

The intended sense of this specimen's time point label: baseline before first vaccination. Vaccinee samples were obtained from the UK trials COV001 and COV002, which included a single-blind randomized controlled phase 2/3 trial of AZD1222 (ChAdOx1 nCoV-19) in healthy adults. For TCRbeta chain sequencing, PBMC samples from trial participants were taken at day 0 and at day 28 after the second dose. Broad study findings and their caveats: After two AZD1222 doses, both the breadth and the depth of spike-specific TCRs were significantly higher than at day 0 and than in MenACWY recipients. CD4 TCRs associated with the vaccine covered the entire spike protein, and the dominant responses were in regions 160-218 and 743-854. The 56-69-year group was small, and its depth increase did not reach significance, likely because of low power. Reportedly, close to half of the unique spike-specific TCRs recognized epitopes lying outside the regions that are mutated in the B.1.351 and B.1.1.7 variants. Participants were mostly white British and included more females than males, and it was suggested by the authors that clonal diversity may have been underestimated. Because no day 14 peak-response samples were available, repertoires were characterized only after the peak T cell response. Conclusions about previously exposed vaccinees are limited, since just five or six AZD1222 recipients were seropositive for SARS-CoV-2 at baseline.

The clonotype originates from an adult in good health. The sequenced sample was peripheral blood.

Read as DNA, the sequence is TGTGCCAGCAGCCTAGGTCCTCACAGGGTAACTAATGAAAAACTGTTTTTT. This sequence encodes CASSLGPHRVTNEKLFF. The receptor chain draws on TRBV7-6 and TRBJ1-4; perhaps TRBD1 is the D gene, with 6 bases matching. The germline V gene specifies SGHVS as CDR1 and FNYEAQ as CDR2. V is reduced by 5 bases and J by 1 base, leaving a spacing of 17 bases between them. The CDR3 spans 17 residues, from the cysteine through the phenylalanine. CDR3 DNA only is kept here, 51 bases in frame from base 1.